The 32 T cell receptor beta chains presented below share a single source sample, sequenced in a study of cytomegalovirus exposure and HLA in healthy donors. PCR primers comprised 60 Vbeta and 13 Jbeta primers. Using immunoSEQ multiplex PCR, the repertoire was profiled, and TCRdb retains in-frame clones only, with some absent. The sample lists about 140,000 clones, about three quarters occurring once. The sample consisted of PBMCs. The receptors originated from a woman in her 30s in good health and CMV-seronegative.

A note on this clone: The identical CDR3 is also encoded by other nucleotide sequences in the sample. CDR3 DNA sequence: TGCGCCAGCAGCCTTGGTGGGACAGGGGGCACAGATACGCAGTATTTT. Its protein product is CASSLGGTGGTDTQYF. The chain carries TRBV5-1 and TRBJ2-3; 10 bases are a match to TRBD1. The CDR3 has 16 amino acids. V lost 4 bases and J lost 1; bases outside the gene matches: 6. Germline assignment: CDR1 SGHRS and CDR2 YFSETQ.

V and J are TRBV5-6 and TRBJ1-4, with 7 nucleotides matching TRBD1. The CDR3 is 14 residues long. V dropped 4 bases and J dropped 8; count of bases not matched to a gene: 8. Germline CDR1 reads SGHDT; CDR2 reads YYEEEE. The CDR3 reads CASSIEGAREKLFF. CDR3 coding DNA: TGTGCCAGCAGCATAGAGGGGGCGAGGGAAAAACTGTTTTTT. The entire variable domain, with the rest obtained from reference TRBV5-6 and TRBJ1-4, is as follows: DAGVTQSPTHLIKTRGQQVTLRCSPKSGHDTVSWYQQALGQGPQFIFQYYEEEERQRGNFPDRFSGHQFPNYSSELNVNALLLGDSALYLCASSIEGAREKLFFGSGTQLSVL.

The J gene is TRBJ2-5, the V gene TRBV5-8; tentatively, D is TRBD1 (6 bases). The CDR3 covers 18 residues. The germline V gene has CDR1 SGHTS and CDR2 YDEGEE. The V gene lost 3 bases and the J gene lost 1 base, with 22 bases spanning the gap. CDR3 nucleotides: TGTGCCAGCAGCTCTTGGGGGCAATCCTCGTTCGGCCAAGAGACCCAGTACTTC. It is translated as CASSSWGQSSFGQETQYF.

This clone came up a few times. The rearrangement uses TRBV9 and TRBJ1-2; 8 positions match TRBD1. V lost 3 bases, J lost 5 bases, and 6 bases stayed unmatched. Germline CDR1 is SGDLS and CDR2 is YYNGEE. The CDR3 totals 14 residues. This chain's CDR3 is CASSARQGRYGYTF. CDR3 DNA: TGTGCCAGCAGCGCCCGACAGGGGCGATATGGCTACACCTTC.

The J gene is TRBJ1-1, the V gene TRBV4-1; TRBD1 matches 9 bases. CDR1 is MGHRA and CDR2 is YSYEKL in the germline V gene. J was trimmed by 2 bases and V by 3 bases; bases with no gene match: 4. CDR3 length: 15 residues. CDR3 in DNA: TGCGCCAGCAGCCACCCGGGACAGGGTAACACTGAAGCTTTCTTT. This codes for CASSHPGQGNTEAFF.

The gene calls are TRBV6-5 and TRBJ2-3; D not certain. From germline, CDR1 is MNHEY and CDR2 SVGAGI. This CDR3 is built from 14 residues. Trimming left V 1 base short and J 4 bases short, with 9 bases between. CDR3 sequence: CASSYFYQADTQYF. The CDR3 DNA reads as TGTGCCAGCAGTTACTTCTATCAGGCAGATACGCAGTATTTT.

The chain is built from TRBV19 and TRBJ1-1; 9 bases line up with TRBD1. The CDR3 contains 16 residues. With V trimmed by 3 bases and J by 11 bases, 16 bases remained unmatched. Germline V gene data show CDR1 as LNHDA and CDR2 as SQIVND (reference sequence). CDR3 nucleotide sequence: TGTGCCAGTAGTATGGGACTACAGGGGGCGATCCCGTTGGCTTTCTTT. Residues: CASSMGLQGAIPLAFF.

This clone appeared a single time. This chain uses TRBV2 with TRBJ2-7; no firm D call. This CDR3 is 15 amino acids long. The V gene's germline CDR1 is SNHLY and CDR2 FYNNEI. V was pared by 8 bases and J by 2 bases, with 19 bases between. CDR3 in amino acids: CASSKSQVPTYEQYF. CDR3 nucleotide sequence: TGTGCCAGCTCAAAAAGCCAGGTTCCAACCTACGAGCAGTACTTC.

The V gene is TRBV27, the J gene TRBJ1-2; D is possibly TRBD1 (6 bases). The CDR3 is 14 residues long. Trimming took 9 bases from V and 8 from J, leaving 22 bases between them. Germline V gene sequence: CDR1 MNHEY, CDR2 SMNVEV (reference sequence). CDR3 sequence (DNA): TGTGCCAGGCTGTCAGGGGTTGTGTTACGGGGCTACACCTTC. This gives the protein CARLSGVVLRGYTF.

The chain couples TRBV6-5 to TRBJ1-1; possibly TRBD1 for D (5 bases). The CDR3 runs to 14 residues. Germline CDR1 reads MNHEY; CDR2 reads SVGAGI. Trimming removed 6 bases at V and 6 bases at J, with 17 bases between. The CDR3 DNA reads TGTGCCAGCAGATCCCCAAGGGGCGCCGCTGAAGCTTTCTTT. This gives the protein CASRSPRGAAEAFF.

The rearrangement links TRBV13 to TRBJ1-1, with D possibly being TRBD1 (5 bases). CDR3 length equals 14 residues. V shed 2 bases and J shed 7 bases, with 14 bases lying between them. Germline CDR1 and CDR2: PRHDT and FYEKMQ (reference sequence). CDR3 residues: CASSLSTTALEAFF. The CDR3 coding sequence is TGTGCCAGCAGCTTAAGTACGACAGCCCTTGAAGCTTTCTTT.

The J gene is TRBJ1-1, the V gene TRBV19; 7 bases are a match to TRBD1. V trimming: 3 bases; J trimming: 1 base; junction bases outside the gene matches: 5. The CDR3 has 15 amino acids. Germline V gene sequence: CDR1 LNHDA, CDR2 SQIVND (reference sequence). Here the CDR3 reads CASSMTGRGNTEAFF. The CDR3 nucleotides read TGTGCCAGTAGTATGACAGGGAGAGGGAACACTGAAGCTTTCTTT.

The chain is built from TRBV5-1 and TRBJ1-1; 7 bases are shared with TRBD1. V gave up 4 bases and J gave up 5 bases; unmatched junction bases: 8. In germline, CDR1 is SGHRS, CDR2 YFSETQ. This CDR3 has 14 residues. CDR3 residues: CASSGKGAPTEAFF. The CDR3, as DNA: TGCGCCAGCAGCGGAAAGGGGGCGCCTACTGAAGCTTTCTTT.

The gene calls are TRBV5-1 and TRBJ2-7, with D uncertain. Germline V CDR1 and CDR2: SGHRS, YFSETQ. The V and J ends lost 5 bases and 2 bases respectively, with 14 bases between them. This CDR3 spans 14 amino acids. As DNA, the CDR3 is TGCGCCAGCAGAACCCAGATAGCCGCCTACGAGCAGTACTTC. Its translation is CASRTQIAAYEQYF.

The rearrangement joins TRBV6-1 to TRBJ2-7; 7 bases fit TRBD1. Germline V gene lookup returns CDR1 MNHNS and CDR2 SASEGT. V trimming: 7 bases; J trimming: 0 bases; junction bases outside the gene matches: 6. The CDR3 is 14 amino acids. CDR3 DNA: TGTGCCAGCAACCGACAGGGTTACTCCTACGAGCAGTACTTC. It translates to CASNRQGYSYEQYF.

The chain links TRBV10-3 to TRBJ1-2, with 8 bases matching TRBD1. Germline-derived CDR1 and CDR2 are ENHRY and SYGVKD. Trimming removed 5 bases from V and 4 bases from J; junction bases left unmatched: 6. The CDR3 sequence is 14 residues long. This CDR3 reads CAISMDRAAYGYTF. Here the CDR3 DNA reads TGTGCCATCAGTATGGACAGGGCGGCCTATGGCTACACCTTC.

The chain is built from TRBV4-1 and TRBJ2-3, with 7 bases identical to TRBD2. With V trimmed by 0 bases and J by 9 bases, 15 bases remained unmatched. The CDR3 is made up of 17 amino acids. The V gene's germline CDR1 is MGHRA and CDR2 YSYEKL. The DNA of the CDR3 is TGCGCCAGCAGCCAAGACCAGGTGCTAGCGGTTGACGGGACGCAGTATTTT. Residues: CASSQDQVLAVDGTQYF.

The chain is built from TRBV11-2 and TRBJ1-2; a possible D gene is TRBD1 (5 bases). Trimming took off 5 bases at V and 1 base at J, with 11 bases between the two ends. CDR1 and CDR2 (germline): SGHAT, FQNNGV. The CDR3 is 14 amino acids. CDR3: CASSPAGFNYGYTF. For the CDR3, the DNA is TGTGCCAGCAGCCCCGCAGGGTTTAACTATGGCTACACCTTC. Supplemented by reference TRBV11-2 and TRBJ1-2, the full variable domain reads EAGVAQSPRYKIIEKRQSVAFWCNPISGHATLYWYQQILGQGPKLLIQFQNNGVVDDSQLPKDRFSAERLKGVDSTLKIQPAKLEDSAVYLCASSPAGFNYGYTFGSGTRLTVV.

In this sample, this clone turned up once. This sequence joins TRBV6-6 and TRBJ2-7; 11 nucleotides line up with TRBD2. Unmatched junction bases numbered 5, after V lost 5 bases and J lost 2 bases. Germline values: CDR1 MNHNY, CDR2 SVGAGI (reference sequence). The CDR3 consists of 15 residues. DNA of the CDR3: TGTGCCAGCAGTCCGAGACTAGCGGGGCCCTACGAGCAGTACTTC. Its translation: CASSPRLAGPYEQYF.

The sample holds one count of this clone. The genes are TRBV4-2 and TRBJ2-2, with 9 nucleotides matching TRBD1. J lost 3 bases, V lost 9 bases, and 11 bases had no gene match. Germline V gene lookup returns CDR1 LGHNA and CDR2 YNFKEQ. This CDR3 region has 16 residues. As DNA, the CDR3 is TGTGCCAGACGCAATAAGGGACAGGGTTACACCGGGGAGCTGTTTTTT. Protein product: CARRNKGQGYTGELFF.

The chain links TRBV5-5 to TRBJ1-6, with 7 bases matching TRBD1. Germline CDR1 reads SGHKS; CDR2 reads YYEKEE (reference sequence). The CDR3 runs 16 residues. The junction had 3 bases not matched to a gene; V was cut back by 3 bases and J by 0 bases. The CDR3 spells CASSWGQSSYNSPLHF. In nucleotides, the CDR3 is TGTGCCAGCAGCTGGGGACAGAGCTCCTATAATTCACCCCTCCACTTT. Full variable domain (rest looked up from reference TRBV5-5 and TRBJ1-6): DAGVTQSPTHLIKTRGQQVTLRCSPISGHKSVSWYQQVLGQGPQFIFQYYEKEERGRGNFPDRFSARQFPNYSSELNVNALLLGDSALYLCASSWGQSSYNSPLHFGNGTRLTVT.

This clone occurred once. The gene calls are TRBV9 and TRBJ2-3, with 10 bases fitting TRBD2. The germline V gene has CDR1 SGDLS and CDR2 YYNGEE. V trimming: 0 bases; J trimming: 1 base; junction bases outside the gene matches: 5. This CDR3 comprises 17 residues. The CDR3 sequence is CASSVGTSGKGTDTQYF. Here the CDR3 DNA reads TGTGCCAGCAGCGTAGGTACTAGCGGGAAGGGCACAGATACGCAGTATTTT. Together with reference TRBV9 and TRBJ2-3, the CDR3 gives the full variable domain: DSGVTQTPKHLITATGQRVTLRCSPRSGDLSVYWYQQSLDQGLQFLIQYYNGEERAKGNILERFSAQQFPDLHSELNLSSLELGDSALYFCASSVGTSGKGTDTQYFGPGTRLTVL.

This clone was recorded a few times. The chain uses TRBV2 and TRBJ1-1; D unclear. CDR1 and CDR2 from the germline V gene are SNHLY and FYNNEI. The CDR3 contains 14 residues. V shed 5 bases and J shed 1 base, with 11 bases lying between them. The CDR3 DNA sequence: TGTGCCAGCAGTTTTATGAGCGGGAACACTGAAGCTTTCTTT. Protein: CASSFMSGNTEAFF.

This chain connects TRBV4-1 to TRBJ2-5; a possible D gene is TRBD1 (5 bases). The CDR3 spans 15 residues. V was pared by 1 base and J by 4 bases, with 13 bases between. The germline V gene encodes CDR1 MGHRA and CDR2 YSYEKL. The CDR3 loop is CASSQGGFRGETQYF. CDR3 coding DNA: TGCGCCAGCAGCCAAGGAGGCTTTAGGGGAGAGACCCAGTACTTC.

The rearrangement joins TRBV10-3 to TRBJ1-1, with no clear D. Germline values: CDR1 ENHRY, CDR2 SYGVKD. This CDR3 has 14 residues. Trimming removed 8 bases at V and 0 bases at J, with 13 bases between. The CDR3 region is CAIAPRVVNTEAFF. In DNA form, the CDR3 reads TGTGCCATCGCACCGAGGGTCGTGAACACTGAAGCTTTCTTT.

J is TRBJ2-3 and V is TRBV30; tentative D call: TRBD2 (6 bases). The germline V gene encodes CDR1 GTSNPN and CDR2 SVGIG (reference sequence). Trimming left V 1 base short and J 15 bases short, with 14 bases between. This CDR3 contains 11 residues. CDR3 sequence: CAWSGQGTHYF. CDR3 coding DNA: TGTGCCTGGAGTGGACAAGGGACTCATTATTTT.

The chain carries TRBV7-9 and TRBJ2-7; 7 nucleotides align to TRBD1. The J segment lost 3 bases and the V segment lost 5 bases, leaving 7 bases of the junction unmatched. Germline CDR1 reads SEHNR; CDR2 reads FQNEAQ (reference sequence). The CDR3 runs to 14 residues. The CDR3 reads CASSQGQTHYEQYF. The DNA of the CDR3 is TGTGCCAGCAGCCAGGGACAGACCCACTACGAGCAGTACTTC.

The chain links TRBV5-1 to TRBJ2-7; D possibly corresponds to TRBD2 (7 bases). Germline lookup yields CDR1 SGHRS and CDR2 YFSETQ. The CDR3 is 14 residues long. Deletions cut 4 bases from V and 3 bases from J, with 14 bases between. The CDR3 sequence: CASSRQGGDYEQYF. Written as DNA, the CDR3 is TGCGCCAGCAGCCGACAAGGGGGGGACTACGAGCAGTACTTC.

V is TRBV25-1 and J is TRBJ2-7, with 7 bases matching TRBD2. The V and J ends lost 0 bases and 4 bases, in that order; junction bases with no gene match: 3. Germline V gene lookup returns CDR1 MGHDK and CDR2 SYGVNS. CDR3 size: 14 residues. CDR3 region: CASSEYWGGYEQYF. The CDR3 region has the DNA TGTGCCAGCAGTGAATATTGGGGGGGTTACGAGCAGTACTTC.

The gene calls are TRBV11-2 and TRBJ2-2; D is possibly TRBD2 (5 bases). V lost 5 bases, J lost 6 bases, and 10 bases lay in between. Germline lookup yields CDR1 SGHAT and CDR2 FQNNGV. This CDR3 has 13 amino acids. The CDR3 spells CASSNKRAGELFF. The CDR3 DNA is TGTGCCAGCAGCAATAAGAGGGCCGGGGAGCTGTTTTTT.

V gene TRBV7-8 combines with J gene TRBJ2-5; D may be TRBD1 (6 bases). Germline CDR1 reads SGHVS; CDR2 reads FQNEAQ. V lost 5 bases and J lost 0, with 13 bases in between. CDR3 length: 15 amino acids. The CDR3 sequence is CASSPAGVYQETQYF. CDR3 DNA sequence: TGTGCCAGCAGCCCTGCAGGGGTGTACCAAGAGACCCAGTACTTC.

The genes are TRBV6-5 and TRBJ1-2, with 7 bases identical to TRBD1. J was trimmed by 7 bases and V by 5 bases; bases with no gene match: 10. The CDR3 runs to 14 residues. Per the germline V gene, CDR1 is MNHEY and CDR2 is SVGAGI. The DNA of the CDR3 is TGTGCCAGCAGTCCTAGTCGACAGGGAGGTGGCTACACCTTC. Translating gives CASSPSRQGGGYTF.